These T cell receptor beta chains were read from a single sample in a study of blood T cell repertoires in COVID-19. Repertoires were generated with immunoSEQ multiplex PCR, while TCRdb's copy carries only in-frame clones and drops some. The data show around 26,000 clones, with roughly 76% seen just once and about 40% held by the top ten. Input material: peripheral blood. These receptor sequences come from a man between 65 and 85 years old with acute or convalescent COVID-19. Each CDR3 is given with its conserved first and last residue. A D gene is named only where the DNA matches it firmly. Size values are once, few and many counts, or a class for expanded clones, and some rows have none.

D	size	V	J	DNA	CDR3
NA	NA	TRBV7-8	TRBJ2-2	TGTGCCACCCGGCGGGGTAAAGCCGGGGAGCTGTTTTTT	CATRRGKAGELFF
TRBD2	NA	TRBV5-1	TRBJ2-2	TGCGCCAGCAGCTTGGGTGCGGGAGCCTCCGGGGAGCTGTTTTTT	CASSLGAGASGELFF
NA	few	TRBV30	TRBJ1-2	TGTGCCTGGAGTGTCATGGGGGGTCGTGGCTACACCTTC	CAWSVMGGRGYTF
NA	NA	TRBV7-2	TRBJ1-5	TGTGCCAGCAGCCCCCGCGGGGGATACAATCAGCCCCAGCATTTT	CASSPRGGYNQPQHF
NA	NA	TRBV9	TRBJ2-5	TGTGCCAGCAGCGTAGGGGCCTACAGTAACCAAGAGACCCAGTACTTC	CASSVGAYSNQETQYF
TRBD2	NA	TRBV5-4	TRBJ2-3	TGTGCCAGCAGCCCGGGGGGACTTCTCACAGATACGCAGTATTTT	CASSPGGLLTDTQYF
TRBD2	NA	TRBV28	TRBJ2-5	TGTGCCAGCAGTTCAACTAGACTAGCGGTCCAAGAGACCCAGTACTTC	CASSSTRLAVQETQYF
TRBD1	NA	TRBV29-1	TRBJ1-5	TGCAGCGTAGGACAGGGGAGACAGCCCCAGCATTTT	CSVGQGRQPQHF
NA	NA	TRBV7-8	TRBJ1-1	TGTGCCAGCAGCTTAGGAGGCAGCATGAACACTGAAGCTTTCTTT	CASSLGGSMNTEAFF
NA	NA	TRBV21-1	TRBJ2-7	TGTGCCAGCAGCAAAAGGGAGAACGTGAAAGACGAGCAGTACTTC	CASSKRENVKDEQYF
TRBD1	NA	TRBV18	TRBJ2-3	TGTGCCAGCTCACTTCTACAGGGGGCGCAGAATACGCAGTATTTT	CASSLLQGAQNTQYF
TRBD1	NA	TRBV10-3	TRBJ2-2	TGTGCCATCAGCAGACAGGGGTACACCGGGGAGCTGTTTTTT	CAISRQGYTGELFF
TRBD1	NA	TRBV27	TRBJ1-2	TGTGCCAGCAGACCCCGGGACAGGGGCTATGGCTACACCTTC	CASRPRDRGYGYTF
NA	NA	TRBV7-6	TRBJ2-1	TGTGCCAGCAGCTTACGCCCGAACGGTGAGCAGTTCTTC	CASSLRPNGEQFF
TRBD1	NA	TRBV6-1	TRBJ1-2	TGTGCCAGCAGTGAGCAGACAGGGGCGGGTGGCTACACCTTC	CASSEQTGAGGYTF
NA	NA	TRBV19	TRBJ2-2	TGTGCCAGTAGCGCCTCGGGAGCGCCAACCGGGGAGCTGTTTTTT	CASSASGAPTGELFF
TRBD2	NA	TRBV6-2/TRBV6-3	TRBJ2-1	TGTGCCAGCAGTCCCCCGGGACTAGCGGGAGGTAAAAATGAGCAGTTCTTC	CASSPPGLAGGKNEQFF
TRBD1	NA	TRBV5-5	TRBJ1-1	TGTGCCAGCACCCCAGGGGGCGTCACTGAAGCTTTCTTT	CASTPGGVTEAFF
NA	few	TRBV5-4	TRBJ1-6	TGTGCCAGCAGCTTAGAACAGACGGTGAATTCACCCCTCCACTTT	CASSLEQTVNSPLHF
NA	NA	TRBV6-2/TRBV6-3	TRBJ1-1	TGTGCCAGCAGTTACTCGAATCCCCTGTCGGGGAACACTGAAGCTTTCTTT	CASSYSNPLSGNTEAFF
NA	NA	TRBV28	TRBJ2-7	TGTGCCAGCAGTTTAAACAGGGTGGGATACGAGCAGTACTTC	CASSLNRVGYEQYF
NA	NA	TRBV14	TRBJ1-2	TGTGCCAGCAGCCAACAGACTAACTATGGCTACACCTTC	CASSQQTNYGYTF
TRBD1	NA	TRBV6-4	TRBJ2-3	TGTGCCAGCAGTGCCGGGGGGACAGGGACCTCGCAGTATTTT	CASSAGGTGTSQYF
TRBD2	NA	TRBV24-1	TRBJ2-7	TGTGCCACCAGTGATTCGAGCGGGAGCGTTTCCGAGCAGTACTTC	CATSDSSGSVSEQYF
TRBD1	NA	TRBV13	TRBJ1-1	TGTGCCAGCAGCAACCGACAGGGGGTGCCCACTGAAGCTTTCTTT	CASSNRQGVPTEAFF
TRBD1	NA	TRBV19	TRBJ1-1	TGTGCCACCCAGGGGGCGGTAGGGACTGAAGCTTTCTTT	CATQGAVGTEAFF
TRBD1	NA	TRBV2	TRBJ1-4	TGTGCCAGCAGACAGGGGGCTTTGGGTGAAAAACTGTTTTTT	CASRQGALGEKLFF